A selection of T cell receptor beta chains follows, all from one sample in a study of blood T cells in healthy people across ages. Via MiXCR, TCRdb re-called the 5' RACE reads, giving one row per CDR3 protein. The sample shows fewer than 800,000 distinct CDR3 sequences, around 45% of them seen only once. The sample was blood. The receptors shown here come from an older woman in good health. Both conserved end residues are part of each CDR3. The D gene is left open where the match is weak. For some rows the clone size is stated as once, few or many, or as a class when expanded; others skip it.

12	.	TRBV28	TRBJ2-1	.	TGTGCCAGCAGTTTGTACTCAGGTGAGCAGTTCTTC	CASSLYSGEQFF
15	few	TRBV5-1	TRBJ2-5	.	TGCGCCAGCAGCTCTATACTAGCTGGAGACAATGAGCAGTACTTC	CASSSILAGDNEQYF
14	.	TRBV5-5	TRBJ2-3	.	TGTGCCAGCAGCAACAGGGAGGGTACAGATACGCAGTATTTT	CASSNREGTDTQYF
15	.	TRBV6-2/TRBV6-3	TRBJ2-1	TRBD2	TGTGCCAGCAGTCACGGGGCTAGCGGGGCCAATGAGCAGTTCTTC	CASSHGASGANEQFF
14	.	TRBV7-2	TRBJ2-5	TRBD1	TGTGCCAGCAGCATAAGACAGGGGGCGGAGACCCAGTACTTC	CASSIRQGAETQYF
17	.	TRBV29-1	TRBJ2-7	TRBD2	TGCAGCGTTGAGGGGGCAAAAACAGGACTAGCTTCCGTCGAGCAGTACTTC	CSVEGAKTGLASVEQYF
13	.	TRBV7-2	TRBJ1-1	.	TGTGCCAGCAGCTTAGGAAACAGGATTGAAGCTTTCTTT	CASSLGNRIEAFF
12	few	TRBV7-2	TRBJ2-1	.	TGTGCCAGCAGCGCAACCTACAGCGAGCAGTTCTTC	CASSATYSEQFF
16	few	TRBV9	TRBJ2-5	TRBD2	TGTGCCAGCAGCGGAGGGGCTAGCGGTTTCCAAGAGACCCAGTACTTC	CASSGGASGFQETQYF
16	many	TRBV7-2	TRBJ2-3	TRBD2	TGTGCCAGCAGCATGGGACTAGCGGGCGGCACAGATACGCAGTATTTT	CASSMGLAGGTDTQYF
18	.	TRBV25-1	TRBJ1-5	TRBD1	TGTGCCAGCAGTGAATCAGCCCCGGACAGGGGGCTTGGACAGCCCCAGCATTTT	CASSESAPDRGLGQPQHF
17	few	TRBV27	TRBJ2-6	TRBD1	TGTGCCAGCAGTCTCCGACAGGGCCGGGCTGGGGCCAACGTCCTGACTTTC	CASSLRQGRAGANVLTF
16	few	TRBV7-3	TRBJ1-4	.	TGTGCCAGCAGCTTAAATCCCAGGGACGGTGTCGAAAAACTGTTTTTT	CASSLNPRDGVEKLFF
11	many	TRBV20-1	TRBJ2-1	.	TGCAGTGCCCCCTGGGGGCCTGAGCAGTTCTTC	CSAPWGPEQFF
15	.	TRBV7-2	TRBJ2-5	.	TGTGCCAGCAGCTTAGACAGGGCTAAGTACAATGAGCAGTACTTC	CASSLDRAKYNEQYF
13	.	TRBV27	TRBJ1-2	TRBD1	TGTGCCAGCAGTTTCAGTACAGGGGATGGCTACACCTTC	CASSFSTGDGYTF
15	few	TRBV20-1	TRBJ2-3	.	TGCAGTGCTAGAGATCAGGGACTCCCCACAGATACGCAGTATTTT	CSARDQGLPTDTQYF
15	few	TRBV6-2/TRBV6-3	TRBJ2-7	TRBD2	TGTGCCAGCAGCAAAACTAGCGGCCCCTACAATGAGCAGTACTTC	CASSKTSGPYNEQYF
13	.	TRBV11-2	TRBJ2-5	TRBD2	TGTGCCAGCGAGCGGGACCGGGGAGAGACCCAGTACTTC	CASERDRGETQYF
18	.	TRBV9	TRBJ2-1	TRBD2	TGTGCCAGCAGCGTAGTCGGAGGAGCGGGAGAAGCCTACAATGAGCAGTTCTTC	CASSVVGGAGEAYNEQFF
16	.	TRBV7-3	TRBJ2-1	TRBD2	TGTGCCAGCAGCCCCTTAGCGGGAGGGCCTTACGGTGAGCAGTTCTTC	CASSPLAGGPYGEQFF
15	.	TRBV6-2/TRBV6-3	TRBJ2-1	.	TGTGCCAGCAGCCATCTCTCGGTTGGTGGGAATGAGCAGTTCTTC	CASSHLSVGGNEQFF
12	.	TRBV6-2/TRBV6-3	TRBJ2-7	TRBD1	TGTGCCAGCGGGGACAGCATCTACGAGCAGTACTTC	CASGDSIYEQYF